This T cell receptor beta chain was documented in a study of blood T cell repertoires in COVID-19. Turning to the study itself: COVID-19 samples, acute and convalescent, were from the United States, Italy and Spain. Sources were T cells, B-cell-depleted T cells, or PBMCs; the material itself was cDNA or gDNA.

Study processing details: Using reference gene primer amplification, nucleated cell counts were estimated. Sequencing was performed with immunoSEQ multiplex PCR; in TCRdb, only in-frame clones are kept and a portion is missing. V, J and clone size reflect that table, while D and trimming were determined from the DNA. The sample contains 310,000 or so clones, around 82% of which appear only once. Germline V gene data show CDR1 as DFQATT and CDR2 as SNEGSKA (reference sequence). The CDR3 sequence is 16 residues long. Trimming shortened V by 3 bases and J by 2 bases, and 18 bases separated the two germline ends.

The rearrangement uses TRBV20-1 and TRBJ2-3; D may be TRBD2 (5 bases). This sequence was found in a woman aged 45-65 years with acute or convalescent COVID-19. Input material: peripheral blood. DNA of the CDR3: TGCAGTGCTAGTAACCCAGCCCAGGAGGTCACAGATACGCAGTATTTT. Translation: CSASNPAQEVTDTQYF.